What follows are 9 T cell receptor beta chains derived from one specimen sequenced in a study of blood T cell repertoires in COVID-19. Libraries were prepared by immunoSEQ multiplex PCR; TCRdb keeps only in-frame clonotypes and omits some of them. This table holds about 170,000 clones, 60% to 85% found once. The sequenced sample consisted of peripheral blood. Source of these receptors: a man between 65 and 85 years old with acute or convalescent COVID-19.

This clone is a singleton in its sample. This rearrangement joins TRBV19 to TRBJ1-4; D call uncertain. V lost 2 bases and J lost 8, with 18 bases in between. Germline V gives CDR1 LNHDA, CDR2 SQIVND (reference sequence). This CDR3 has 16 amino acids. CDR3 in amino acids: CASSIPVAGAKEKLFF. CDR3 DNA sequence: TGTGCCAGTAGTATACCTGTTGCGGGCGCGAAGGAAAAACTGTTTTTT.

The gene calls are TRBV5-1 and TRBJ2-2; D possibly corresponds to TRBD1 (7 bases). The ends were cut back, 4 bases at V and 0 bases at J, with 10 bases in the middle. Germline CDR1 SGHRS, CDR2 YFSETQ. The CDR3 extends over 15 amino acids. The CDR3 sequence: CASSPRGANTGELFF. For the CDR3, the DNA is TGCGCCAGCAGCCCCAGGGGGGCGAACACCGGGGAGCTGTTTTTT.

The chain is built from TRBV7-9 and TRBJ2-6; no clear D. V gave up 8 bases and J gave up 4 bases, with 15 bases separating them. The CDR3 runs to 15 residues. Germline CDR1 SEHNR, CDR2 FQNEAQ (reference sequence). CDR3 bases: TGTGCCAGCGGAGAAGATGGTTCAGGGGCCAACGTCCTGACTTTC. This translates into CASGEDGSGANVLTF.

V gene TRBV20-1 combines with J gene TRBJ2-1, with 8 nucleotides matching TRBD1. Germline values: CDR1 DFQATT, CDR2 SNEGSKA (reference sequence). The junction had 5 bases not matched to a gene; V was cut back by 5 bases and J by 11 bases. The CDR3 spans 11 residues. This chain's CDR3 is CSADRGQKQFF. The CDR3 DNA is TGCAGTGCTGACAGGGGACAAAAGCAGTTCTTC.

This chain joins TRBV4-1 and TRBJ2-1; D may be TRBD2 (6 bases). Trimming stripped 0 bases from V and 0 bases from J, with 9 bases between. Germline V lookup: CDR1 MGHRA, CDR2 YSYEKL. CDR3 length equals 16 residues. CDR3 residues: CASSQEGLNSYNEQFF. As DNA, the CDR3 is TGCGCCAGCAGCCAAGAGGGACTTAACTCCTACAATGAGCAGTTCTTC.

This chain uses TRBV9 with TRBJ2-1; D not resolved. Germline assignment: CDR1 SGDLS and CDR2 YYNGEE. Trimming left V 0 bases short and J 5 bases short, with 12 bases between. This CDR3 contains 15 residues. DNA for the CDR3: TGTGCCAGCAGCGTAGCTACGCAGGCGCACAATGAGCAGTTCTTC. It yields the protein CASSVATQAHNEQFF.

The V call is TRBV5-1, the J call TRBJ2-1, with 8 bases fitting TRBD1. The V gene's germline CDR1 is SGHRS and CDR2 YFSETQ. V dropped 4 bases and J dropped 5; count of bases not matched to a gene: 8. CDR3 length equals 15 residues. The CDR3 reads CASSLGNRGNNEQFF. CDR3 bases: TGCGCCAGCAGCCTAGGGAACAGGGGGAACAATGAGCAGTTCTTC.

This sequence joins TRBV11-1 and TRBJ2-1; a weak D match, TRBD1 (5 bases). The germline V gene encodes CDR1 SGHAT and CDR2 FQDESV (reference sequence). The CDR3 length is 15 residues. The V and J ends lost 1 base and 7 bases respectively, with 14 bases between them. The CDR3 DNA sequence: TGTGCCAGCAGCTTAGGTCTAAAGGGGTGGAATGAGCAGTTCTTC. Its protein is CASSLGLKGWNEQFF.

This clone was counted ten times or more. V is TRBV11-3 and J is TRBJ2-5; the D gene is possibly TRBD2 (6 bases). The CDR3 consists of 18 residues. In germline, CDR1 is SGHNT, CDR2 YENEEA. V was cut by 0 bases and J by 5 bases, with 22 bases left in between. In nucleotides, the CDR3 is TGTGCCAGCAGCTTAGATCAAGGCGGGACGGCTCTCAGGGAGACCCAGTACTTC. This encodes CASSLDQGGTALRETQYF.